This TCR beta chain was documented in a study of liver allograft versus peripheral blood T cells. Study background: Comparisons were made between T cell receptor repertoires found in transplanted livers and those circulating in recipients' peripheral blood.

There are 12 residues in the CDR3. The V gene's germline CDR1 is SQVTM and CDR2 ANQGSEA. This clonotype was detected once. Its target is not known. This likely came from a read error, as a far larger clone is one base away. One entry per CDR3 protein results from TCRdb running MiXCR on the reads. The table records roughly 1,200 distinct CDR3 sequences, around 15% of them present only once. Study-level results: As reported, T cell receptor repertoires inside liver allografts differed from those present in peripheral blood.

The rearrangement joins TRBV29-1 to TRBJ2-1; perhaps TRBD2 as D (6 bases). The receptor was isolated from a human patient who had a liver transplant. Part of the T cells may come from the graft donor. CDR3 amino acids: CSVDLGLYGHTF. The CDR3 nucleotides are TGCAGCGTTGACTTGGGACTCTATGGCCACACCTTC.